The 30 T cell receptor beta chains below all came from one sample that was sequenced in a study of blood T cell repertoires in COVID-19. This table comes from immunoSEQ multiplex PCR, and its TCRdb copy is limited to in-frame clones, with some not included. The table includes more than 65,000 clones, around nine tenths detected once. The sequencing input was peripheral blood. The source is a human donor in a cohort sampled during active COVID-19.

The rearrangement uses TRBV5-1 and TRBJ2-7, with 10 nucleotides matching TRBD1. Germline V gene data show CDR1 as SGHRS and CDR2 as YFSETQ. Losses at the gene ends were 3 bases for V and 1 base for J; bases not matched to a gene: 7. The CDR3 has 16 amino acids. The CDR3 DNA sequence: TGCGCCAGCAGCTGGGGGGGACAGGGGCCTTCCTACGAGCAGTACTTC. It codes for CASSWGGQGPSYEQYF.

The V and J genes are TRBV29-1 and TRBJ1-2; D may be TRBD1 (5 bases). V was pared by 5 bases and J by 7 bases, with 17 bases between. CDR1 SQVTM and CDR2 ANQGSEA come from the germline V gene. The CDR3 consists of 13 residues. CDR3 in amino acids: CSVYRSSSGGYTF. The CDR3 DNA follows: TGCAGCGTTTACAGGAGCTCCTCGGGTGGCTACACCTTC.

The chain employs TRBV4-3 and TRBJ2-6; 8 nucleotides match TRBD1. Trimming cost V 2 bases and J 4 bases; bases outside gene matches: 4. Per the germline V gene, CDR1 is LGHNA and CDR2 is YSLEER. The CDR3 spans 16 residues. CDR3: CASSQRTGSGANVLTF. The CDR3 bases are TGCGCCAGCAGCCAACGGACAGGGTCCGGGGCCAACGTCCTGACTTTC.

This rearrangement joins TRBV3-1 (or the pseudogene TRBV3-2) to TRBJ1-2; maybe TRBD1 (6 bases). V lost 0 bases and J 8 bases, leaving 10 bases between the germline ends. Looked up from germline, CDR1 is LGHDT and CDR2 is YNNKEL (reference sequence). The CDR3 extends over 13 amino acids. The chain's CDR3 is CASSQDRGWGYTF. The CDR3, as DNA: TGTGCCAGCAGCCAAGACAGGGGCTGGGGCTACACCTTC.

The sample holds one count of this clone. The germline gene is not matched at one end of the junction; a read error may be the cause. This rearrangement joins TRBV3-1 (or the pseudogene TRBV3-2) to TRBJ2-7; 7 positions match TRBD1. The length of the CDR3 is 13 residues. Germline V lookup: CDR1 LGHDT, CDR2 YNNKEL (reference sequence). CDR3 amino acids: CANSQGQVNEQYF. The CDR3 nucleotides read TGTGCCAACAGCCAAGGACAGGTCAACGAGCAGTACTTC.

The rearrangement joins TRBV11-2 to TRBJ2-1; 14 bases agree with TRBD2. Per germline, CDR1 SGHAT and CDR2 FQNNGV. CDR3 length: 19 residues. V shed 1 base and J 1 base; nucleotides not matched to a gene: 6. Written as DNA, the CDR3 is TGTGCCAGCAGCTTAGTTCGACTAGCGGGGGGGAAGTCCTACAATGAGCAGTTCTTC. This gives the protein CASSLVRLAGGKSYNEQFF.

This chain connects TRBV11-2 to TRBJ1-2, with 9 bases lining up with TRBD1. Trimming removed 5 bases from V and 5 bases from J; junction bases left unmatched: 9. Germline-derived CDR1 and CDR2 are SGHAT and FQNNGV. This CDR3 is built from 15 residues. The CDR3 region is CASSPRDRDRYGYTF. In DNA form, the CDR3 reads TGTGCCAGCAGCCCGAGGGACAGGGATAGATATGGCTACACCTTC.

V usage is TRBV6-5 and J usage is TRBJ1-3; unclear D gene. The germline V and J ends were trimmed by 7 bases and 0 bases, with 10 bases remaining between them. CDR3 size: 14 residues. Germline CDR1 MNHEY, CDR2 SVGAGI. The CDR3 DNA follows: TGTGCCAGCACCGCGGGGAGCTCTGGAAACACCATATATTTT. Protein: CASTAGSSGNTIYF.

The CDR3 bases are TGTGCCAGCAGTAACCTGGACATAGATGGAAACACCATATATTTT. Encoded protein: CASSNLDIDGNTIYF. The chain employs TRBV6-6 and TRBJ1-3; D perhaps matches TRBD1 (5 bases). This CDR3 has 15 residues. V was shortened by 5 bases and J by 3 bases, with 14 bases between the two germline ends. The V gene's germline CDR1 is MNHNY and CDR2 SVGAGI (reference sequence).

V usage is TRBV7-3 and J usage is TRBJ1-1; possibly TRBD1 for D (6 bases). Germline V gene data show CDR1 as SGHTA and CDR2 as FQGTGA. The CDR3 consists of 14 residues. The V and J ends lost 6 bases and 2 bases respectively, with 13 bases between them. This CDR3 is CASSPLGGNTEAFF. CDR3 DNA sequence: TGTGCCAGCAGTCCCTTAGGGGGTAACACTGAAGCTTTCTTT.

CDR3 nucleotides: TGTGCCAGCAGTTTAAACAGGGGCACTGAAGCTTTCTTT. As protein: CASSLNRGTEAFF. The chain links TRBV27 to TRBJ1-1, with 7 bases that match TRBD1. V lost 2 bases, J lost 4 bases, and 1 base stayed unmatched. Germline values: CDR1 MNHEY, CDR2 SMNVEV (reference sequence). The CDR3 length is 13 residues.

CDR3 protein: CASSSTGFETQYF. The CDR3 nucleotides read TGTGCCAGCAGCTCCACAGGGTTTGAGACCCAGTACTTC. This chain uses TRBV11-2 with TRBJ2-5, with a weak D call TRBD1 (6 bases). V lost 4 bases, J lost 5 bases, and 11 bases lay in between. Germline loops: CDR1 SGHAT, CDR2 FQNNGV. The CDR3 extends over 13 amino acids.

The genes are TRBV19 and TRBJ1-2, with 8 bases matching TRBD1. The V and J ends lost 4 bases and 8 bases, in that order; junction bases with no gene match: 15. This CDR3 is built from 16 residues. Germline V gene lookup returns CDR1 LNHDA and CDR2 SQIVND (reference sequence). The CDR3 DNA is TGTGCCAGTAGTACCCCTTCTGGACAGGGATCAAAAGGCTACACCTTC. This gives the protein CASSTPSGQGSKGYTF.

The genes are TRBV30 and TRBJ1-2; D ambiguous. Deletions cut 0 bases from V and 8 bases from J, with 13 bases between. The germline V gene encodes CDR1 GTSNPN and CDR2 SVGIG (reference sequence). The CDR3 has 13 residues. In DNA, the CDR3 is TGTGCCTGGAGTGTAGAGGTGGATGGGGGCTACACCTTC. Amino acids: CAWSVEVDGGYTF.

The chain links TRBV7-6 to TRBJ2-5, with 10 bases fitting TRBD2. V lost 5 bases, J lost 4 bases, and 4 bases stayed unmatched. Germline values: CDR1 SGHVS, CDR2 FNYEAQ. The CDR3 extends over 14 amino acids. The chain's CDR3 is CASSAWTSGETQYF. CDR3 sequence (DNA): TGTGCCAGCAGCGCCTGGACTAGCGGAGAGACCCAGTACTTC.

This clone was seen just once. The chain employs TRBV11-2 and TRBJ2-1, with D uncertain. Trimming pared 1 base from V and 7 bases from J, leaving 8 bases between. The CDR3 runs 13 residues. CDR1 is SGHAT, CDR2 FQNNGV, per germline. As DNA, the CDR3 is TGTGCCAGCAGCTTAGGTCGCGGAAATGAGCAGTTCTTC. This codes for CASSLGRGNEQFF.

The V and J genes are TRBV12-3 or TRBV12-4 and TRBJ1-1, with D maybe TRBD1 (5 bases). The CDR3 is made up of 13 amino acids. V dropped 6 bases and J dropped 4 bases, with 12 bases sitting between them. The CDR3 DNA is TGTGCCAGCAGCCCTGGGGGAGGCACTGAAGCTTTCTTT. This translates into CASSPGGGTEAFF.

This clone has only one observation. V is TRBV11-2 and J is TRBJ2-1, with 7 nucleotides matching TRBD1. This CDR3 has 15 amino acids. Germline-derived CDR1 and CDR2 are SGHAT and FQNNGV. With 1 base clipped from V and 12 bases from J, the junction kept 12 bases outside the gene matches. Written as DNA, the CDR3 is TGTGCCAGCAGCTTAGGTAGGGGGCAGCTTGGTGGGCAGTTCTTC. Amino acids: CASSLGRGQLGGQFF.

The chain combines TRBV7-3 with TRBJ2-1; D ambiguous. Germline loops: CDR1 SGHTA, CDR2 FQGTGA. V shed 5 bases and J shed 3 bases, with 17 bases lying between them. The CDR3 totals 16 residues. CDR3 protein: CASSPSRPTLYNEQFF. The CDR3 DNA reads TGTGCCAGCAGCCCGTCCCGACCGACTCTCTACAATGAGCAGTTCTTC.

V is TRBV11-2 and J is TRBJ1-3; 8 bases line up with TRBD1. The CDR3 length is 15 residues. Germline trimming cut 0 bases from V and 3 bases from J; bases unmatched to any gene: 1. Germline loops: CDR1 SGHAT, CDR2 FQNNGV. In DNA, the CDR3 is TGTGCCAGCAGCTTAGAACAGGGGGGTGGAAACACCATATATTTT. Its translation: CASSLEQGGGNTIYF.

The J gene is TRBJ1-4, the V gene TRBV14; TRBD1 matches at 7 bases. This CDR3 spans 15 amino acids. J gave up 8 bases and V 4 bases, and 10 bases lay outside the gene matches. Germline V gene lookup returns CDR1 SGHDN and CDR2 FVKESK. The CDR3 DNA is TGTGCCAGCAGCCCCACAGGGGCTCCAATGGAAAAACTGTTTTTT. This translates into CASSPTGAPMEKLFF.

The chain recombines TRBV5-6 with TRBJ1-1; perhaps TRBD1 as D (6 bases). V lost 1 base and J 2 bases, leaving 15 bases between the germline ends. The CDR3 length is 16 residues. Germline CDR1 reads SGHDT; CDR2 reads YYEEEE. The CDR3 DNA reads as TGTGCCAGCAGCTTGCTCAGGGGTCCCTTAAACACTGAAGCTTTCTTT. It encodes CASSLLRGPLNTEAFF. Filled out from reference TRBV5-6 and TRBJ1-1, the complete variable domain reads DAGVTQSPTHLIKTRGQQVTLRCSPKSGHDTVSWYQQALGQGPQFIFQYYEEEERQRGNFPDRFSGHQFPNYSSELNVNALLLGDSALYLCASSLLRGPLNTEAFFGQGTRLTVV.

The chain is built from TRBV6-5 and TRBJ1-2; 7 bases match TRBD1. Trimming cost V 7 bases and J 6 bases; bases outside gene matches: 14. Germline CDR1 reads MNHEY; CDR2 reads SVGAGI. The length of the CDR3 is 15 residues. The CDR3 DNA follows: TGTGCCAGCAATCGATACAGGGGAGGTGGAGATGGCTACACCTTC. It yields the protein CASNRYRGGGDGYTF.

V gene TRBV7-8 combines with J gene TRBJ1-4, with D possibly being TRBD1 (6 bases). The CDR3 covers 17 residues. The germline V and J ends were trimmed by 1 base and 7 bases, with 19 bases remaining between them. CDR1 and CDR2 from the germline V gene are SGHVS and FQNEAQ. The CDR3: CASSLVGRGLSREKLFF. CDR3 in DNA: TGTGCCAGCAGCTTAGTCGGCAGGGGCCTGTCTCGTGAAAAACTGTTTTTT.

V and J are TRBV6-1 and TRBJ1-1; possibly TRBD1 for D (5 bases). The CDR3 consists of 15 residues. Looked up from germline, CDR1 is MNHNS and CDR2 is SASEGT. V was shortened by 0 bases and J by 6 bases, with 14 bases between the two germline ends. The CDR3 DNA is TGTGCCAGCAGTGAAGCGAGTTGGACATCGGCTGAAGCTTTCTTT. Amino acid sequence: CASSEASWTSAEAFF.

The V call is TRBV30, the J call TRBJ1-2; 8 bases agree with TRBD1. Germline CDR1 GTSNPN, CDR2 SVGIG (reference sequence). The CDR3 consists of 11 residues. Trimming cost V 5 bases and J 5 bases; bases outside gene matches: 1. The CDR3 bases are TGTGCCTGGGGACAGGGTTATGGCTACACCTTC. Amino acids: CAWGQGYGYTF.

The chain employs TRBV3-1 (or the pseudogene TRBV3-2) and TRBJ2-7; 9 bases agree with TRBD2. Germline-derived CDR1 and CDR2 are LGHDT and YNNKEL (reference sequence). After removal of 8 bases from V and 3 bases from J, the junction contained 11 bases not matched to a gene. The CDR3 spans 15 residues. The CDR3 protein is CASSQTGTSFYEQYF. The CDR3 DNA follows: TGTGCCAGCTCCCAGACCGGGACTAGCTTCTACGAGCAGTACTTC.

The CDR3: CASTRTGANSPLHF. DNA for the CDR3: TGTGCCAGCACCAGGACAGGGGCGAATTCACCCCTCCACTTT. This rearrangement joins TRBV27 to TRBJ1-6; 9 bases line up with TRBD1. Germline CDR1 is MNHEY and CDR2 is SMNVEV (reference sequence). The CDR3 runs 14 residues. V gave up 7 bases and J gave up 7 bases; unmatched junction bases: 5.

This chain uses TRBV27 with TRBJ1-4; TRBD1 aligns across 9 bases. V lost 5 bases, J lost 7 bases, and 5 bases stayed unmatched. This CDR3 region has 14 residues. From germline, CDR1 is MNHEY and CDR2 SMNVEV (reference sequence). This CDR3 is CASSLQGAGEKLFF. Written as DNA, the CDR3 is TGTGCCAGCAGTCTACAGGGGGCAGGTGAAAAACTGTTTTTT.

V is TRBV5-8 and J is TRBJ2-1; 11 nucleotides line up with TRBD2. This CDR3 has 16 amino acids. Germline V gene data show CDR1 as SGHTS and CDR2 as YDEGEE. Trimming removed 0 bases from V and 4 bases from J; junction bases left unmatched: 3. The CDR3 sequence is CASSLDGTSGYNEQFF. The CDR3 DNA reads TGTGCCAGCAGCTTGGATGGGACTAGCGGTTACAATGAGCAGTTCTTC.